One sample yielded the 12 T cell receptor beta chains listed below, sequenced in a study of blood T cell repertoires in COVID-19. Assay: immunoSEQ multiplex PCR; the TCRdb copy retains only in-frame clones and omits some. The repertoire holds some 300,000 clones, with approximately 86% as singletons. The sequenced sample consisted of peripheral blood. These receptors were collected from a woman aged 70 to 79 with COVID-19, enrolled during active disease.

J is TRBJ2-3 and V is TRBV7-8, with D perhaps matching TRBD2 (6 bases). Germline V gives CDR1 SGHVS, CDR2 FQNEAQ. The CDR3 is 15 residues long. The V gene lost 2 bases and the J gene lost 2 bases, with 11 bases spanning the gap. The CDR3 nucleotides are TGTGCCAGCAGCTTATCCGGGACTTTCACAGATACGCAGTATTTT. It encodes CASSLSGTFTDTQYF.

CDR3: CASSTRQLQETQYF. The DNA of the CDR3 is TGTGCCAGCAGCACACGACAGCTCCAAGAGACCCAGTACTTC. This chain links TRBV7-2 with TRBJ2-5; D may be TRBD1 (5 bases). Germline V CDR1 and CDR2: SGHTA, FQGNSA. Trimming pared 5 bases from V and 1 base from J, leaving 11 bases between. The CDR3 contains 14 residues.

The chain's CDR3 is CASSYSGGGGSNQPQHF. The CDR3 coding sequence is TGTGCCAGCAGCTATTCGGGGGGCGGAGGTAGCAATCAGCCCCAGCATTTT. The chain employs TRBV7-9 and TRBJ1-5, with D perhaps TRBD1 (6 bases). CDR3 length: 17 residues. Trimming removed 4 bases at V and 0 bases at J, with 16 bases between. Germline CDR1 is SEHNR and CDR2 is FQNEAQ (reference sequence).

The J gene is TRBJ1-2, the V gene TRBV20-1, with a weak D call TRBD1 (6 bases). CDR1 and CDR2 (germline): DFQATT, SNEGSKA (reference sequence). The V and J ends lost 3 bases and 2 bases respectively, with 16 bases between them. This CDR3 has 15 residues. The CDR3 DNA is TGCAGTGCTAGTAAACCAGGGGCAGCGAACTATGGCTACACCTTC. This translates into CSASKPGAANYGYTF.

This clone was observed a handful of times. The CDR3 coding sequence is TGTGCCAGCAGTGGGTTCCCAATAGCGGGGGGGCGAGGTGAGCAGTTCTTC. Translating it yields CASSGFPIAGGRGEQFF. The chain couples TRBV6-1 to TRBJ2-1, with 11 bases lining up with TRBD2. J gave up 9 bases and V 4 bases, and 14 bases lay outside the gene matches. Germline V gives CDR1 MNHNS, CDR2 SASEGT. CDR3 length: 17 amino acids.

The rearrangement joins TRBV6-5 to TRBJ1-4; D not resolved. The CDR3 covers 14 residues. Trimming removed 7 bases at V and 1 base at J, with 10 bases between. The germline V gene has CDR1 MNHEY and CDR2 SVGAGI. In nucleotides, the CDR3 is TGTGCCAGCACCCCCCACAGAACTAATGAAAAACTGTTTTTT. Protein product: CASTPHRTNEKLFF.

The V call is TRBV5-6, the J call TRBJ1-1; D is unresolved. This CDR3 is 12 amino acids long. Trimming removed 8 bases at V and 3 bases at J, with 11 bases between. Germline CDR1 SGHDT, CDR2 YYEEEE. This chain's CDR3 is CASSGEDTEAFF. The CDR3 DNA reads as TGTGCCAGTTCCGGGGAGGACACTGAAGCTTTCTTT. Full variable domain (rest looked up from reference TRBV5-6 and TRBJ1-1): DAGVTQSPTHLIKTRGQQVTLRCSPKSGHDTVSWYQQALGQGPQFIFQYYEEEERQRGNFPDRFSGHQFPNYSSELNVNALLLGDSALYLCASSGEDTEAFFGQGTRLTVV.

As to this clone: The identical CDR3 is also encoded by other nucleotide sequences in the sample. The chain joins TRBV7-9 to TRBJ2-1, with 9 bases identical to TRBD1. The CDR3 sequence is 13 residues long. The junction had 3 bases not matched to a gene; V was cut back by 5 bases and J by 7 bases. Germline values: CDR1 SEHNR, CDR2 FQNEAQ (reference sequence). The CDR3 protein is CASSLDRGNEQFF. DNA for the CDR3: TGTGCCAGCAGCCTGGACAGGGGAAATGAGCAGTTCTTC.

V usage is TRBV7-2 and J usage is TRBJ2-1; the D gene is possibly TRBD1 (6 bases). CDR1 is SGHTA, CDR2 FQGNSA, per germline. The V and J ends lost 1 base and 2 bases respectively, with 12 bases between them. This CDR3 region has 16 residues. CDR3 DNA sequence: TGTGCCAGCAGCTTAGGGGCAGGGGCAACCTACAATGAGCAGTTCTTC. Residues: CASSLGAGATYNEQFF.

The rearrangement uses TRBV5-3 and TRBJ2-2; 7 nucleotides line up with TRBD1. TRBV5-3 is filed as an ORF, its function uncertain. The CDR3 has 15 residues. V shed 0 bases, J shed 5 bases, and the junction held 4 bases outside the gene matches. CDR3 nucleotides: TGTGCCAGAAGCTTGGGACAGGGCGCTACCGGGGAGCTGTTTTTT. It specifies CARSLGQGATGELFF.

The rearrangement uses TRBV24-1 and TRBJ2-3; 14 positions match TRBD2. Looked up from germline, CDR1 is KGHDR and CDR2 is SFDVKD. Trimming at V came to 4 bases and at J to 6 bases, leaving 5 bases not matched to a gene. The CDR3 runs to 16 residues. The CDR3 is CATSEPTSGGADTQYF. As DNA, the CDR3 is TGTGCCACCAGTGAGCCGACTAGCGGGGGGGCGGATACGCAGTATTTT.

This chain joins TRBV18 and TRBJ1-1; D is possibly TRBD1 (5 bases). Germline assignment: CDR1 KGHSH and CDR2 LQKENI. CDR3 length equals 13 residues. V was clipped by 6 bases and J by 0 bases, with 8 bases between them. CDR3 sequence reads: CASSQTVNTEAFF. The DNA of the CDR3 is TGTGCCAGCTCCCAGACAGTGAACACTGAAGCTTTCTTT. The full variable domain, completed using reference TRBV18 and TRBJ1-1, is NAGVMQNPRHLVRRRGQEARLRCSPMKGHSHVYWYRQLPEEGLKFMVYLQKENIIDESGMPKERFSAEFPKEGPSILRIQQVVRGDSAAYFCASSQTVNTEAFFGQGTRLTVV.